This TCR beta chain emerged from a study of cytomegalovirus exposure and HLA in healthy donors. Germline-derived CDR1 and CDR2 are MDHEN and SYDVKM. V was cut by 5 bases and J by 6 bases, with 20 bases left in between. The CDR3 length is 16 residues. Notes on this clone: What it binds is not known.

Researchers ran the PCR with 60 Vbeta and 13 Jbeta primers. Method: immunoSEQ multiplex PCR; TCRdb's copy keeps in-frame clones and lacks some. The data show roughly 87,000 clones, about four fifths seen once. The study's findings and limits: A later analysis, which compared TCR beta chains of equal frequency, found the HLA-associated ones more clonally expanded.

Sample: PBMCs. This chain links TRBV28 with TRBJ2-1; a possible D gene is TRBD2 (6 bases). The sequence came from a woman aged 40 to 50 in good health and CMV-seropositive. The CDR3 spells CASSNLAGRAINEQFF. The CDR3 DNA sequence: TGTGCCAGCAGTAATCTCGCGGGAAGGGCCATCAATGAGCAGTTCTTC.